This T cell receptor beta chain was recovered during a study of blood T cell repertoires in COVID-19. Participant-given clinical history determined each cohort assignment. To note about this clone: In the same sample, other DNA sequences code for this CDR3.

The CDR3 consists of 13 residues. V was shortened by 9 bases and J by 0 bases, with 8 bases between the two germline ends. Study processing details: Estimates of nucleated cell counts were drawn from the amplification of reference gene primers. Some clones are missing from TCRdb's copy, which holds only in-frame ones; the method was immunoSEQ multiplex PCR. Clone size and the V and J calls come from that table; the DNA yielded D and trimming. The sample contains roughly 220,000 clones, around 91% of which appear only once. V is TRBV12-3 or TRBV12-4 and J is TRBJ2-2; weak D call: TRBD2 (6 bases). Material for sequencing was PBMCs or T cells enriched from blood (not recorded which). This clonotype originated in a man aged 25 to 40 who had been exposed to COVID-19. The CDR3 loop reads CASRGTNTGELFF. CDR3 in DNA: TGTGCCAGTCGGGGGACGAACACCGGGGAGCTGTTTTTT.